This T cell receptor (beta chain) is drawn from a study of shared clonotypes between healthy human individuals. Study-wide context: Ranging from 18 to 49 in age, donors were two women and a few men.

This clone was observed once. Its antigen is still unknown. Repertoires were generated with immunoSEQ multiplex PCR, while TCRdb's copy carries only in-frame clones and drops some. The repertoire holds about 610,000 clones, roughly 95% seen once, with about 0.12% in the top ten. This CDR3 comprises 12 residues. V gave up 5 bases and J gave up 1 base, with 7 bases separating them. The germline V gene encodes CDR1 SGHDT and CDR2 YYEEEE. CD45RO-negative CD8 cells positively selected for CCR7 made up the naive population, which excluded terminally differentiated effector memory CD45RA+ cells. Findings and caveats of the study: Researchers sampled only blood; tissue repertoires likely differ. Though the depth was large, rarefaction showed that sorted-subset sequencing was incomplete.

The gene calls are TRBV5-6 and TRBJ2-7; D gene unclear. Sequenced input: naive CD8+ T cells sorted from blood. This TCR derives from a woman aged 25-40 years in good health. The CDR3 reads CASRGPSYEQYF. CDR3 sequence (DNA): TGTGCCAGCAGAGGGCCGTCCTACGAGCAGTACTTC.